The next 19 T cell receptor beta chains were all read from a single sample in a study of cytomegalovirus exposure and HLA in healthy donors. The PCR used 60 Vbeta and 13 Jbeta primers. The repertoire was sequenced with immunoSEQ multiplex PCR; TCRdb's copy has only in-frame clones and lacks some. Here the sample spans roughly 150,000 clones, 75% to 85% being singletons. The sample taken for sequencing was PBMCs. Source of these receptors: a girl aged 2 to 9 in good health and CMV-seropositive.

The chain uses TRBV28 and TRBJ1-5; TRBD1 agrees at 7 bases. V lost 2 bases, J lost 5 bases, and 6 bases stayed unmatched. CDR1 MDHEN and CDR2 SYDVKM come from the germline V gene. The CDR3 covers 15 residues. This CDR3 reads CASSLGGTAYQPQHF. DNA for the CDR3: TGTGCCAGCAGTTTAGGGGGGACAGCGTATCAGCCCCAGCATTTT.

Only one count was recorded for this clone. V is TRBV19 and J is TRBJ2-7, with a tentative D call TRBD1 (5 bases). Germline lookup yields CDR1 LNHDA and CDR2 SQIVND (reference sequence). V dropped 5 bases and J dropped 2 bases, with 10 bases sitting between them. This CDR3 is 13 amino acids long. The CDR3 loop reads CASSFDRTYEQYF. DNA of the CDR3: TGTGCCAGTAGTTTCGACAGAACCTACGAGCAGTACTTC. The whole variable domain, remainder taken from reference TRBV19 and TRBJ2-7, is DGGITQSPKYLFRKEGQNVTLSCEQNLNHDAMYWYRQDPGQGLRLIYYSQIVNDFQKGDIAEGYSVSREKKESFPLTVTSAQKNPTAFYLCASSFDRTYEQYFGPGTRLTVT.

The chain carries TRBV6-1 and TRBJ1-2; 7 bases map to TRBD1. Germline V gene sequence: CDR1 MNHNS, CDR2 SASEGT. Trimming cost V 1 base and J 7 bases; bases outside gene matches: 6. There are 14 residues in the CDR3. CDR3 region: CASSEGVWTGGYTF. DNA for the CDR3: TGTGCCAGCAGTGAAGGGGTTTGGACAGGTGGCTACACCTTC.

V and J are TRBV11-3 and TRBJ1-1; 7 positions agree with TRBD1. This CDR3 has 17 residues. Germline-derived CDR1 and CDR2 are SGHNT and YENEEA. The V gene end was trimmed by 2 bases and the J gene end by 5 bases; junction bases not matched to a gene: 14. CDR3 residues: CASSLNGAGQRRTEAFF. The CDR3 coding sequence is TGTGCCAGCAGCTTAAATGGGGCGGGACAGAGGAGGACTGAAGCTTTCTTT.

The chain links TRBV19 to TRBJ2-1; possible D gene TRBD1, 6 bases. Germline values: CDR1 LNHDA, CDR2 SQIVND (reference sequence). The CDR3 spans 11 residues. Between the trimmed V and J ends, which lost 7 bases and 10 bases, there was a span of 11 bases. CDR3 nucleotide sequence: TGTGCCAGTACCCTTGACAGGGAGCAGTTCTTC. Protein product: CASTLDREQFF.

This clone came up a few times. The chain couples TRBV6-5 to TRBJ1-1; possibly TRBD1 for D (5 bases). The CDR3 is 13 residues long. Trimming removed 2 bases from V and 5 bases from J, with 9 bases in between. The V gene's germline CDR1 is MNHEY and CDR2 SVGAGI. CDR3 protein: CASSYPGETEAFF. The CDR3 nucleotides read TGTGCCAGCAGTTACCCGGGGGAAACTGAAGCTTTCTTT.

This clone has a handful of counts. The gene calls are TRBV13 and TRBJ2-7; no clear D. The germline V and J ends were trimmed by 2 bases and 0 bases, with 8 bases remaining between them. The CDR3 sequence is 14 residues long. Germline V gene lookup returns CDR1 PRHDT and CDR2 FYEKMQ (reference sequence). The CDR3 DNA sequence: TGTGCCAGCAGCTTAACCACTGTCTCCTACGAGCAGTACTTC. Amino acids: CASSLTTVSYEQYF.

The chain has TRBV6-5 and TRBJ1-2, with D uncertain. The germline gives CDR1 MNHEY, CDR2 SVGAGI. V was trimmed by 0 bases and J by 7 bases, leaving 9 bases between them. The CDR3 is made up of 13 amino acids. CDR3 region: CASSYSEGVGYTF. CDR3 in DNA: TGTGCCAGCAGTTACTCGGAGGGAGTTGGCTACACCTTC.

The J gene is TRBJ2-7, the V gene TRBV29-1; TRBD1 matches 10 bases. J gave up 4 bases and V 7 bases, and 7 bases lay outside the gene matches. Germline CDR1 SQVTM, CDR2 ANQGSEA. CDR3 length: 13 amino acids. The CDR3 spells CSARTGGSYEQYF. The CDR3 bases are TGCAGCGCTCGGACAGGGGGGAGTTACGAGCAGTACTTC.

This chain links TRBV5-1 with TRBJ2-1; D perhaps matches TRBD2 (5 bases). The ends were cut back, 3 bases at V and 10 bases at J, with 11 bases in the middle. This CDR3 is built from 12 residues. Germline values: CDR1 SGHRS, CDR2 YFSETQ. CDR3 sequence: CASSSQRGEQFF. Written as DNA, the CDR3 is TGCGCCAGCAGCTCACAGCGAGGGGAGCAGTTCTTC.

The V gene is TRBV2, the J gene TRBJ2-6; D uncertain. The CDR3 length is 19 residues. Germline V CDR1 and CDR2: SNHLY, FYNNEI. V was clipped by 0 bases and J by 0 bases, with 15 bases between them. Written as DNA, the CDR3 is TGTGCCAGCAGTGAAGCGCTGGTTAGACGGGTCTCTGGGGCCAACGTCCTGACTTTC. Translated, it gives CASSEALVRRVSGANVLTF.

The V call is TRBV27, the J call TRBJ2-1; D is possibly TRBD2 (5 bases). From germline, CDR1 is MNHEY and CDR2 SMNVEV (reference sequence). V lost 7 bases, J lost 3 bases, and 16 bases lay in between. The CDR3 sequence is 15 residues long. CDR3 sequence: CASTSRTLFYNEQFF. The CDR3 region has the DNA TGTGCCAGCACCAGTCGGACTTTATTCTACAATGAGCAGTTCTTC.

CDR3: CASSSTGPDTQYF. CDR3 DNA sequence: TGTGCCAGTAGTTCGACAGGGCCAGATACGCAGTATTTT. The rearrangement uses TRBV19 and TRBJ2-3; TRBD1 agrees at 7 bases. Germline V gene sequence: CDR1 LNHDA, CDR2 SQIVND (reference sequence). This CDR3 comprises 13 residues. V shed 5 bases and J 4 bases; nucleotides not matched to a gene: 3.

This clone was counted a few times. This chain connects TRBV2 to TRBJ1-2; tentatively, D is TRBD1 (6 bases). The CDR3 loop spans 13 amino acids. Trimming left V 7 bases short and J 5 bases short, with 14 bases between. Per germline, CDR1 SNHLY and CDR2 FYNNEI. The CDR3 loop is CASKQGVIYGYTF. The CDR3 bases are TGTGCCAGCAAACAGGGTGTGATTTATGGCTACACCTTC.

In this sample, this clone turned up once. This sequence joins TRBV5-6 and TRBJ1-5; 9 nucleotides match TRBD1. Germline assignment: CDR1 SGHDT and CDR2 YYEEEE. This CDR3 region has 14 residues. The J segment lost 4 bases and the V segment lost 4 bases, leaving 3 bases of the junction unmatched. The CDR3 is CASSKGQGNQPQHF. CDR3 coding DNA: TGTGCCAGCAGCAAGGGACAGGGAAATCAGCCCCAGCATTTT.

The table lists this clone with a few counts. V and J are TRBV30 and TRBJ1-5; TRBD1 might be the D (6 bases). Per germline, CDR1 GTSNPN and CDR2 SVGIG (reference sequence). CDR3 size: 14 residues. The ends were cut back, 2 bases at V and 6 bases at J, with 14 bases in the middle. The CDR3 protein is CAWSTQGSGQPQHF. CDR3 bases: TGTGCCTGGAGTACTCAGGGGTCAGGTCAGCCCCAGCATTTT.

The rearrangement uses TRBV2 and TRBJ1-2; 7 nucleotides agree with TRBD1. Looked up from germline, CDR1 is SNHLY and CDR2 is FYNNEI. V gave up 5 bases and J gave up 8 bases; unmatched junction bases: 8. The CDR3 runs 13 residues. The CDR3 is CASSRQGEGGYTF. The CDR3 DNA reads TGTGCCAGCAGTCGACAGGGCGAAGGGGGCTACACCTTC.

This chain uses TRBV15 with TRBJ1-2; no definite D call. The CDR3 totals 15 residues. Trimming removed 6 bases at V and 6 bases at J, with 20 bases between. CDR1 and CDR2 (germline): LNHNV, YYDKDF (reference sequence). The CDR3 protein is CATRARLEGSDGYTF. CDR3 in DNA: TGTGCCACCAGGGCAAGGCTGGAGGGTTCTGATGGCTACACCTTC.

The rearrangement joins TRBV15 to TRBJ2-3; D not resolved. The CDR3 has 16 amino acids. Trimming took off 0 bases at V and 8 bases at J, with 18 bases between the two ends. The germline V gene encodes CDR1 LNHNV and CDR2 YYDKDF (reference sequence). CDR3 coding DNA: TGTGCCACCAGCAGAGAGTCACCCCAGGTGGGTGGTACGCAGTATTTT. This gives the protein CATSRESPQVGGTQYF. Complete variable domain (other parts from reference TRBV15 and TRBJ2-3): DAMVIQNPRYQVTQFGKPVTLSCSQTLNHNVMYWYQQKSSQAPKLLFHYYDKDFNNEADTPDNFQSRRPNTSFCFLDIRSPGLGDTAMYLCATSRESPQVGGTQYFGPGTRLTVL.